This TCR beta chain was captured in a study of cytomegalovirus exposure and HLA in healthy donors. Findings and caveats of the study: Published work reported that the classifier diagnosed cytomegalovirus status with high specificity and sensitivity.

A multiplex PCR was run with 60 Vbeta primers and 13 Jbeta primers. The method was immunoSEQ multiplex PCR; TCRdb's version includes in-frame clones alone and lacks a portion of them. The sample has about 77,000 clones, over 60% seen once; the top ten hold almost 4.5%. This clone was detected only once. Its target is unknown. The V end was cut by 4 bases, the J end by 1 base, with 9 bases between. CDR1 and CDR2 from the germline V gene are SGDLS and YYNGEE. The CDR3 loop spans 14 amino acids. The sample taken for sequencing was PBMCs. V is TRBV9 and J is TRBJ1-5, with D possibly being TRBD1 (5 bases). The receptor was derived from a man aged 40-50 years in good health and CMV-seronegative. CDR3 residues: CASSLGGSNQPQHF. In DNA form, the CDR3 reads TGTGCCAGCAGCCTCGGGGGGAGCAATCAGCCCCAGCATTTT.